These 28 T cell receptor beta chains came from one sample sequenced in a study of T cell responses to AZD1222 COVID-19 vaccine. Repertoires were generated with immunoSEQ multiplex PCR, while TCRdb's copy carries only in-frame clones and drops some. The profile shows 150,000 to 200,000 clones, just over 90% of them singletons. Sequenced material: peripheral blood, taken 28 days after the second AZD1222 dose. The receptors come from an adult who received the AZD1222 COVID-19 vaccine.

The chain joins TRBV6-5 to TRBJ2-1; D is tentatively TRBD1 or TRBD2 (5 bases each). This CDR3 is built from 14 residues. CDR1 is MNHEY, CDR2 SVGAGI, per germline. Trimming cost V 6 bases and J 0 bases, with 9 bases left between them. Written as DNA, the CDR3 is TGTGCCAGCAGCTCAGGGAGCTCCTACAATGAGCAGTTCTTC. Its translation is CASSSGSSYNEQFF.

This rearrangement joins TRBV4-2 to TRBJ1-4, with a tentative D call TRBD1 (5 bases). The CDR3 covers 15 residues. Trimming shortened V by 1 base and J by 0 bases, and 6 bases separated the two germline ends. Germline loops: CDR1 LGHNA, CDR2 YNFKEQ. The CDR3 sequence is CASSQGGPTNEKLFF. The CDR3 DNA sequence: TGTGCCAGCAGCCAAGGGGGACCAACTAATGAAAAACTGTTTTTT.

The CDR3 protein is CASSLAITDTQYF. For the CDR3, the DNA is TGTGCCAGCAGCTTAGCGATCACAGATACGCAGTATTTT. The chain combines TRBV7-9 with TRBJ2-3; D is uncertain. Germline V gene sequence: CDR1 SEHNR, CDR2 FQNEAQ (reference sequence). V was clipped by 0 bases and J by 2 bases, with 3 bases between them. CDR3 length: 13 residues.

The count of this clone is one. The chain is built from TRBV11-2 and TRBJ2-7; D might be TRBD1 (5 bases). The CDR3 totals 16 residues. Trimming shortened V by 0 bases and J by 3 bases, and 15 bases separated the two germline ends. Looked up from germline, CDR1 is SGHAT and CDR2 is FQNNGV. The CDR3 DNA reads as TGTGCCAGCAGCTTAGATCTAAGGCAGGGTGGCTACGAGCAGTACTTC. Translated, it gives CASSLDLRQGGYEQYF.

The V gene is TRBV7-2, the J gene TRBJ1-5; no definite D call. There are 14 residues in the CDR3. The V and J ends lost 1 base and 1 base respectively, with 5 bases between them. Germline V gene data show CDR1 as SGHTA and CDR2 as FQGNSA. The DNA for the CDR3 is TGTGCCAGCAGCTTAGAGGCCAGCAATCAGCCCCAGCATTTT. Its translation is CASSLEASNQPQHF. Drawing the rest from reference TRBV7-2 and TRBJ1-5, the complete variable domain is GAGVSQSPSNKVTEKGKDVELRCDPISGHTALYWYRQSLGQGLEFLIYFQGNSAPDKSGLPSDRFSAERTGGSVSTLTIQRTQQEDSAVYLCASSLEASNQPQHFGDGTRLSIL.

The genes are TRBV19 and TRBJ1-1; a weak D match, TRBD1 (5 bases). This CDR3 spans 14 amino acids. Germline assignment: CDR1 LNHDA and CDR2 SQIVND (reference sequence). V lost 1 base and J lost 0, with 6 bases in between. Written as DNA, the CDR3 is TGTGCCAGTAGTATAGCAGGGATGAACACTGAAGCTTTCTTT. Encoded protein: CASSIAGMNTEAFF.

The rearrangement joins TRBV20-1 to TRBJ2-1; no definite D call. There are 10 residues in the CDR3. Trimming shortened V by 4 bases and J by 4 bases, and 2 bases separated the two germline ends. Germline values: CDR1 DFQATT, CDR2 SNEGSKA (reference sequence). The CDR3 DNA reads TGCAGTGCTACTTACAATGAGCAGTTCTTC. This codes for CSATYNEQFF.

The chain employs TRBV28 and TRBJ1-1, with D uncertain. V lost 5 bases, J lost 0 bases, and 13 bases lay in between. The CDR3 has 15 residues. Per germline, CDR1 MDHEN and CDR2 SYDVKM. In DNA, the CDR3 is TGTGCCAGCAGTCAGTACGAGGGAGTGAACACTGAAGCTTTCTTT. This codes for CASSQYEGVNTEAFF. The complete variable domain, with remaining parts taken from reference TRBV28 and TRBJ1-1, reads DVKVTQSSRYLVKRTGEKVFLECVQDMDHENMFWYRQDPGLGLRLIYFSYDVKMKEKGDIPEGYSVSREKKERFSLILESASTNQTSMYLCASSQYEGVNTEAFFGQGTRLTVV.

The rearrangement links TRBV6-5 to TRBJ1-6; 8 bases align to TRBD1. CDR1 MNHEY and CDR2 SVGAGI come from the germline V gene. The CDR3 spans 16 residues. Trimming cost V 4 bases and J 7 bases; bases outside gene matches: 9. The CDR3 DNA sequence: TGTGCCAGCAGTTGGAAGGGACAGGACCTAAATTCACCCCTCCACTTT. It specifies CASSWKGQDLNSPLHF.

The chain joins TRBV4-2 to TRBJ2-7; D is ambiguous. This CDR3 region has 14 residues. Germline-derived CDR1 and CDR2 are LGHNA and YNFKEQ. Trimming removed 4 bases at V and 7 bases at J, with 17 bases between. The CDR3 spells CASSPDVTVGEQYF. In nucleotides, the CDR3 is TGTGCCAGCAGCCCAGATGTGACCGTGGGGGAGCAGTACTTC.

This clone has just a few counts. This rearrangement joins TRBV7-9 to TRBJ2-7; 8 nucleotides align to TRBD1. Germline V gene data show CDR1 as SEHNR and CDR2 as FQNEAQ (reference sequence). The CDR3 extends over 14 amino acids. After removal of 5 bases from V and 5 bases from J, the junction contained 8 bases not matched to a gene. CDR3 coding DNA: TGTGCCAGCAGCCGCGACAGGGGAGCGGACGAGCAGTACTTC. This sequence encodes CASSRDRGADEQYF.

The chain links TRBV2 to TRBJ1-4, with D possibly TRBD1 on 5 matching bases. The CDR3 totals 12 residues. The V end lost 9 bases, the J end lost 6 bases, and 11 bases lay between the germline ends. CDR1 SNHLY and CDR2 FYNNEI come from the germline V gene. CDR3 sequence (DNA): TGTGCCAGTGACAGCTTAGATGAAAAACTGTTTTTT. The encoded protein is CASDSLDEKLFF.

The V and J genes are TRBV10-3 and TRBJ2-7; no reliable D call. This CDR3 has 14 amino acids. V lost 0 bases and J 2 bases, leaving 8 bases between the germline ends. The V gene's germline CDR1 is ENHRY and CDR2 SYGVKD. Written as DNA, the CDR3 is TGTGCCATCAGTGAGTCGAGGCAGACCTACGAGCAGTACTTC. This encodes CAISESRQTYEQYF.

The chain is built from TRBV7-2 and TRBJ2-7; perhaps TRBD1 as D (5 bases). The V end lost 1 base, the J end lost 1 base, and 11 bases lay between the germline ends. In germline, CDR1 is SGHTA, CDR2 FQGNSA. The CDR3 has 15 residues. In DNA, the CDR3 is TGTGCCAGCAGCTTAGGTACAGGTCCTTCCTACGAGCAGTACTTC. This translates into CASSLGTGPSYEQYF.

This chain uses TRBV4-1 with TRBJ1-3; 8 bases agree with TRBD1. The J segment lost 1 base and the V segment lost 3 bases, leaving 5 bases of the junction unmatched. The germline CDR1 and CDR2 sequences are MGHRA and YSYEKL. This CDR3 region has 16 residues. The CDR3 sequence is CASSHTGGVSGNTIYF. For the CDR3, the DNA is TGCGCCAGCAGCCATACAGGGGGAGTTTCTGGAAACACCATATATTTT.

The rearrangement uses TRBV27 and TRBJ1-6; D gene uncertain. Trimming left V 1 base short and J 7 bases short, with 17 bases between. Looked up from germline, CDR1 is MNHEY and CDR2 is SMNVEV (reference sequence). The CDR3 loop spans 17 amino acids. CDR3 bases: TGTGCCAGCAGTTTATATTTCCCCGAACCGAGGAATTCACCCCTCCACTTT. Translated: CASSLYFPEPRNSPLHF.

The V gene is TRBV3-1 (or the pseudogene TRBV3-2), the J gene TRBJ1-3; TRBD1 matches at 7 bases. J gave up 0 bases and V 6 bases, and 5 bases lay outside the gene matches. This CDR3 contains 15 residues. CDR1 LGHDT and CDR2 YNNKEL come from the germline V gene (reference sequence). The CDR3 sequence is CASRQDRSSGNTIYF. The CDR3 region has the DNA TGTGCCAGCAGACAGGACAGGAGCTCTGGAAACACCATATATTTT.

The chain links TRBV30 to TRBJ1-2, with a weak D call TRBD1 (5 bases). The ends were cut back, 0 bases at V and 4 bases at J, with 12 bases in the middle. The germline CDR1 and CDR2 sequences are GTSNPN and SVGIG (reference sequence). The CDR3 covers 14 residues. The CDR3 spells CAWSVNRLGYGYTF. In DNA form, the CDR3 reads TGTGCCTGGAGTGTTAACAGGCTCGGCTATGGCTACACCTTC.

The CDR3 reads CASSLATGLAMYEQFF. CDR3 sequence (DNA): TGCGCCAGCAGCTTGGCCACGGGACTAGCGATGTATGAGCAGTTCTTC. The genes are TRBV5-1 and TRBJ2-1, with 10 bases lining up with TRBD2. Trimming at V came to 0 bases and at J to 8 bases, leaving 8 bases not matched to a gene. The germline gives CDR1 SGHRS, CDR2 YFSETQ. The CDR3 is 16 residues long. Full variable domain (rest looked up from reference TRBV5-1 and TRBJ2-1): KAGVTQTPRYLIKTRGQQVTLSCSPISGHRSVSWYQQTPGQGLQFLFEYFSETQRNKGNFPGRFSGRQFSNSRSEMNVSTLELGDSALYLCASSLATGLAMYEQFFGPGTRLTVL.

This sequence joins TRBV11-2 and TRBJ2-7; no definite D call. This CDR3 is built from 12 residues. Per the germline V gene, CDR1 is SGHAT and CDR2 is FQNNGV. The V end was cut by 1 base, the J end by 1 base, with 2 bases between. The CDR3 loop is CASSLASYEQYF. The CDR3 region has the DNA TGTGCCAGCAGCTTAGCATCCTACGAGCAGTACTTC.

The sample holds one count of this clone. This chain connects TRBV6-4 to TRBJ2-3; 13 bases are shared with TRBD2. Germline values: CDR1 MRHNA, CDR2 SNTAGT. V dropped 4 bases and J dropped 2; count of bases not matched to a gene: 6. The CDR3 covers 17 residues. The chain's CDR3 is CASSGTSGSSATDTQYF. The CDR3 DNA sequence: TGTGCCAGCAGTGGGACTAGCGGGAGTTCCGCCACAGATACGCAGTATTTT.

This chain joins TRBV6-6 and TRBJ1-2; the D is unclear. V dropped 5 bases and J dropped 7 bases, with 5 bases sitting between them. The CDR3 spans 10 residues. Germline CDR1 MNHNY, CDR2 SVGAGI (reference sequence). In DNA, the CDR3 is TGTGCCAGCAGTGGAATTGGCTACACCTTC. Protein sequence: CASSGIGYTF.

The table lists this clone with a few counts. The chain links TRBV6-4 to TRBJ2-3; D is perhaps TRBD1 (5 bases). V dropped 2 bases and J dropped 2 bases, with 11 bases sitting between them. The CDR3 runs to 15 residues. Germline CDR1 reads MRHNA; CDR2 reads SNTAGT. The CDR3 region has the DNA TGTGCCAGCAGTGACGGGTCAGGGATCACAGATACGCAGTATTTT. It translates to CASSDGSGITDTQYF.

This clone has just one count. V and J are TRBV24-1 and TRBJ2-2; D uncertain. Germline-derived CDR1 and CDR2 are KGHDR and SFDVKD. V was shortened by 5 bases and J by 3 bases, with 3 bases between the two germline ends. CDR3 length: 12 amino acids. CDR3 in DNA: TGTGCCACCAGTGGGGACACCGGGGAGCTGTTTTTT. Protein: CATSGDTGELFF.

This chain connects TRBV7-9 to TRBJ2-7; D may match TRBD1 or TRBD2 (6 bases each). The CDR3 consists of 15 residues. Trimming shortened V by 4 bases and J by 5 bases, and 18 bases separated the two germline ends. CDR1 SEHNR and CDR2 FQNEAQ come from the germline V gene (reference sequence). As DNA, the CDR3 is TGTGCCAGCAGCTACTCGGGGGCCCATCAAGACGAGCAGTACTTC. This gives the protein CASSYSGAHQDEQYF.

The chain combines TRBV5-4 with TRBJ2-3; D is unresolved. CDR3 length equals 12 residues. Germline V lookup: CDR1 SGHNT, CDR2 YYREEE (reference sequence). The germline V and J ends were trimmed by 2 bases and 3 bases, with 4 bases remaining between them. The CDR3: CASSFGTDTQYF. In DNA form, the CDR3 reads TGTGCCAGCAGCTTCGGAACAGATACGCAGTATTTT.

The chain joins TRBV28 to TRBJ1-4; tentative D call: TRBD1 (6 bases). This CDR3 contains 18 residues. V was trimmed by 7 bases and J by 8 bases, leaving 29 bases between them. Germline CDR1 reads MDHEN; CDR2 reads SYDVKM. CDR3 protein: CASTQAQGSVGGGEKLFF. In DNA form, the CDR3 reads TGTGCCAGCACACAGGCCCAAGGTTCGGTGGGGGGCGGCGAAAAACTGTTTTTT.

The chain employs TRBV15 and TRBJ2-5, with D uncertain. The ends were cut back, 0 bases at V and 5 bases at J, with 16 bases in the middle. Germline loops: CDR1 LNHNV, CDR2 YYDKDF (reference sequence). The CDR3 has 16 residues. The DNA of the CDR3 is TGTGCCACCAGCAGAGACGCCTCTGGGGTCGCGGAGACCCAGTACTTC. Encoded protein: CATSRDASGVAETQYF.